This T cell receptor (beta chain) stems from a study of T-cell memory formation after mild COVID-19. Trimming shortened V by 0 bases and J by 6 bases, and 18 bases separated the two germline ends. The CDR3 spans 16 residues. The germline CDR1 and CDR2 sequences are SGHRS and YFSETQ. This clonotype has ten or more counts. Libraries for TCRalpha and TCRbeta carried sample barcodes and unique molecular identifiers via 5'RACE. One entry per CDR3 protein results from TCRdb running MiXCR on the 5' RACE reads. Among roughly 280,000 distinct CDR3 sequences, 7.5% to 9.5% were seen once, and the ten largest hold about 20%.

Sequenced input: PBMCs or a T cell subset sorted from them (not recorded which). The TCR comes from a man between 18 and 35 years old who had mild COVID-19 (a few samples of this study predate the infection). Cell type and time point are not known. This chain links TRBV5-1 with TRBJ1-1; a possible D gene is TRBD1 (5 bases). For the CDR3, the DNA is TGCGCCAGCAGCTTGGATTCGTCATCACCGGGGCCTGAAGCTTTCTTT. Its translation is CASSLDSSSPGPEAFF.